The clone carrying this T cell receptor beta chain was counted only a few times. Its antigen is unidentified. This record comes from a study of metastatic and nonmetastatic thyroid tumors. Study as a whole: Comparison of repertoires was carried out across blood and tumor or nodule tissue from malignant and benign thyroid patients. Study conclusions and caveats: It was reported that TCR beta diversity was significantly higher in malignant thyroid tumors than benign nodules, in blood and tumor.

Patients were all untreated before their thyroid surgery. Original handling: Clinicopathological groups differed in CDR3, with these differences serving to build a distant-metastasis classifier for papillary thyroid cancer. TCRdb reanalyzed the PCR reads with MiXCR. TCRdb assigned the V and J calls; the authors' analysis was not used. The sample yields about 17,000 clones, approximately 25% seen once. This clonotype was obtained from a female donor with papillary thyroid cancer or a benign thyroid nodule (not recorded which). Some clones in this sample may be carry-over from other donors' samples. Sequencing was carried out using tumor tissue.

The DNA of the CDR3 is TGTGCCAGCTTTCCGCGGGTGCTGCAAGATACGCAGTATTTT. As protein: CASFPRVLQDTQYF. This chain joins TRBV6-1 and TRBJ2-3; TRBD2 is a possible D gene (5 bases). The V gene lost 8 bases and the J gene lost 5 bases, with 17 bases spanning the gap. The CDR3 has 14 residues. The germline gives CDR1 MNHNS, CDR2 SASEGT.